The rows below give T cell receptor beta chains drawn from one sample of a study of Ad26.COV2.S vaccination and SARS-CoV-2 variants. TCRdb keeps only in-frame clones here, not all; method: immunoSEQ multiplex PCR. The sample yields tens of thousands of clones, more than 70% seen once. The sequencing used peripheral blood, collected after recovery from COVID-19. Every receptor here comes from a human donor who had recovered from COVID-19. Each CDR3 is given with its conserved first and last residue. A D gene is named only where the DNA matches it firmly. The size field is filled for only some rows; it gives once, few, many or a size class.

CDR3aa: CASSLPGTGNTIYF
CDR3nt: TGTGCCAGCAGTTTACCAGGCACTGGAAACACCATATATTTT
d_gene: -
v_gene: TRBV28
j_gene: TRBJ1-3
abundance: -

CDR3aa: CASTSDTSGGIQYF
CDR3nt: TGTGCCAGCACCTCCGATACATCCGGGGGGATCCAGTATTTT
d_gene: TRBD2
v_gene: TRBV28
j_gene: TRBJ2-3
abundance: -

CDR3aa: CASGGAYSNEQYF
CDR3nt: TGTGCTTCCGGGGGGGCCTACTCAAACGAGCAGTACTTC
d_gene: TRBD2
v_gene: TRBV6-5
j_gene: TRBJ2-7
abundance: -

CDR3aa: CASSESGTEQFF
CDR3nt: TGCGCCAGCAGTGAGTCCGGCACTGAGCAGTTCTTC
d_gene: -
v_gene: TRBV10-2
j_gene: TRBJ2-1
abundance: -

CDR3aa: CASSLYISGANVLTF
CDR3nt: TGTGCCAGCAGCTTATACATCTCTGGGGCCAACGTCCTGACTTTC
d_gene: -
v_gene: TRBV7-9
j_gene: TRBJ2-6
abundance: once

CDR3aa: CASSEKEFVTVGETQYF
CDR3nt: TGTGCCAGCAGCGAAAAAGAATTTGTCACAGTGGGGGAGACCCAGTACTTC
d_gene: -
v_gene: TRBV11-2
j_gene: TRBJ2-5
abundance: once

CDR3aa: CASSWTSGGANEQFF
CDR3nt: TGTGCCAGCAGCTGGACTAGCGGGGGTGCCAATGAGCAGTTCTTC
d_gene: TRBD2
v_gene: TRBV7-9
j_gene: TRBJ2-1
abundance: -

CDR3aa: CASSPGGGNEQFF
CDR3nt: TGTGCCAGCTCACCAGGGGGGGGCAATGAGCAGTTCTTC
d_gene: TRBD2
v_gene: TRBV18
j_gene: TRBJ2-1
abundance: -

CDR3aa: CASQVVAGTDTQYF
CDR3nt: TGTGCCAGCCAGGTGGTAGCGGGAACAGATACGCAGTATTTT
d_gene: TRBD2
v_gene: TRBV27
j_gene: TRBJ2-3
abundance: -

CDR3aa: CASSWGDIPYEQYF
CDR3nt: TGTGCCAGCAGCTGGGGGGATATTCCCTACGAGCAGTACTTC
d_gene: -
v_gene: TRBV7-3
j_gene: TRBJ2-7
abundance: few

CDR3aa: CAISDVGGTGNQPQHF
CDR3nt: TGTGCCATCAGTGATGTGGGGGGAACAGGGAATCAGCCCCAGCATTTT
d_gene: -
v_gene: TRBV10-3
j_gene: TRBJ1-5
abundance: -

CDR3aa: CASSQLPTVPSYEQYF
CDR3nt: TGCGCCAGCAGCCAACTACCCACGGTCCCCAGCTACGAGCAGTACTTC
d_gene: -
v_gene: TRBV4-1
j_gene: TRBJ2-7
abundance: -

CDR3aa: CASRQGGGEKLFF
CDR3nt: TGTGCCAGCAGACAGGGGGGAGGCGAAAAACTGTTTTTT
d_gene: TRBD1
v_gene: TRBV25-1
j_gene: TRBJ1-4
abundance: -

CDR3aa: CASSQGNPLQGHYGYTF
CDR3nt: TGCGCCAGCAGCCAAGGAAACCCCTTACAGGGGCACTATGGCTACACCTTC
d_gene: TRBD1
v_gene: TRBV4-1
j_gene: TRBJ1-2
abundance: -

CDR3aa: CASSLILDEQYF
CDR3nt: TGTGCCAGCAGCTTGATTCTAGACGAGCAGTACTTC
d_gene: -
v_gene: TRBV5-6
j_gene: TRBJ2-7
abundance: -

CDR3aa: CASSLGTENQETQYF
CDR3nt: TGTGCCAGCAGCCTCGGGACAGAGAACCAAGAGACCCAGTACTTC
d_gene: TRBD1
v_gene: TRBV6-7
j_gene: TRBJ2-5
abundance: -

CDR3aa: CASSTYTGELFF
CDR3nt: TGTGCCAGCTCAACTTACACCGGGGAGCTGTTTTTT
d_gene: -
v_gene: TRBV18
j_gene: TRBJ2-2
abundance: once

CDR3aa: CSALYSREYF
CDR3nt: TGCAGCGCTTTATACTCTCGGGAGTACTTC
d_gene: -
v_gene: TRBV29-1
j_gene: TRBJ2-7
abundance: -

CDR3aa: CASSWGDLDEKLFF
CDR3nt: TGTGCCAGCAGCTGGGGGGACTTAGATGAAAAACTGTTTTTT
d_gene: -
v_gene: TRBV7-9
j_gene: TRBJ1-4
abundance: -

CDR3aa: CASSAGQGNQPQHF
CDR3nt: TGTGCCAGCAGTGCTGGACAGGGCAATCAGCCCCAGCATTTT
d_gene: TRBD1
v_gene: TRBV7-9
j_gene: TRBJ1-5
abundance: -

CDR3aa: CASSQDIAGKLEASARNTQYF
CDR3nt: TGCGCCAGCAGCCAAGATATCGCAGGGAAGCTAGAGGCTAGCGCTAGGAATACGCAGTATTTT
d_gene: -
v_gene: TRBV4-1
j_gene: TRBJ2-3
abundance: -

CDR3aa: CSVPIAGTYQETQYF
CDR3nt: TGCAGCGTTCCTATAGCGGGGACCTACCAAGAGACCCAGTACTTC
d_gene: TRBD2
v_gene: TRBV29-1
j_gene: TRBJ2-5
abundance: -

CDR3aa: CASRGSDPGRNSGANVLTF
CDR3nt: TGTGCCAGCAGGGGATCCGATCCCGGACGCAACTCTGGGGCCAACGTCCTGACTTTC
d_gene: -
v_gene: TRBV5-4
j_gene: TRBJ2-6
abundance: -

CDR3aa: CASILGGQRAGANVLTF
CDR3nt: TGTGCCAGCATCCTAGGGGGGCAGCGGGCTGGGGCCAACGTCCTGACTTTC
d_gene: -
v_gene: TRBV2
j_gene: TRBJ2-6
abundance: -

CDR3aa: CASSAPSGRASEQYF
CDR3nt: TGTGCCAGCAGTGCACCTAGCGGGAGGGCCTCCGAGCAGTACTTC
d_gene: TRBD2
v_gene: TRBV25-1
j_gene: TRBJ2-7
abundance: -

CDR3aa: CASTRGGSGETQYF
CDR3nt: TGTGCCAGTACCCGGGGGGGAAGTGGGGAGACCCAGTACTTC
d_gene: TRBD2
v_gene: TRBV19
j_gene: TRBJ2-5
abundance: -

CDR3aa: CASSGPGQGVEKLFF
CDR3nt: TGTGCCAGTAGTGGCCCCGGGCAGGGGGTTGAAAAACTGTTTTTT
d_gene: TRBD1
v_gene: TRBV19
j_gene: TRBJ1-4
abundance: -

CDR3aa: CASRRDTSYEQYF
CDR3nt: TGTGCCAGCAGACGGGACACATCCTACGAGCAGTACTTC
d_gene: -
v_gene: TRBV27
j_gene: TRBJ2-7
abundance: -

CDR3aa: CASSPGVVREKLFF
CDR3nt: TGTGCCAGCTCACCAGGGGTGGTTCGAGAAAAACTGTTTTTT
d_gene: -
v_gene: TRBV18
j_gene: TRBJ1-4
abundance: -

CDR3aa: CASSDRDSSYEQYF
CDR3nt: TGTGCCAGCAGTGACCGGGACAGCTCCTACGAGCAGTACTTC
d_gene: TRBD1
v_gene: TRBV25-1
j_gene: TRBJ2-7
abundance: -

CDR3aa: CASSPAFAGANVLTF
CDR3nt: TGCGCCAGCAGCCCAGCTTTCGCTGGGGCCAACGTCCTGACTTTC
d_gene: -
v_gene: TRBV5-1
j_gene: TRBJ2-6
abundance: once